Each of the 29 T cell receptor beta chains below was sequenced from the same sample in a study of blood T cell repertoires in COVID-19. Libraries were prepared by immunoSEQ multiplex PCR; TCRdb keeps only in-frame clonotypes and omits some of them. Found here are some 200,000 clones, more than 70% of them singletons; the top ten hold approximately 8.9%. Sequencing was carried out using peripheral blood. Receptors originate from a woman aged 55-69 years with acute or convalescent COVID-19.

This sequence joins TRBV7-9 and TRBJ2-7; D possibly corresponds to TRBD2 (5 bases). Germline loops: CDR1 SEHNR, CDR2 FQNEAQ (reference sequence). The CDR3 length is 17 residues. V gave up 5 bases and J gave up 5 bases, with 25 bases separating them. CDR3 region: CASSRLVLGGWAHEQYF. Written as DNA, the CDR3 is TGTGCCAGCAGCAGACTGGTATTGGGCGGGTGGGCCCACGAGCAGTACTTC.

This chain uses TRBV5-4 with TRBJ1-2; possible D gene TRBD1, 6 bases. V was cut by 1 base and J by 2 bases, with 12 bases left in between. This CDR3 has 15 amino acids. Germline V gene sequence: CDR1 SGHNT, CDR2 YYREEE (reference sequence). The CDR3, as DNA: TGTGCCAGCAGCTTGCGGGGGGCGGCGAACTATGGCTACACCTTC. Translating it yields CASSLRGAANYGYTF.

This chain connects TRBV5-1 to TRBJ1-2, with D unresolved. Trimming cost V 0 bases and J 1 base, with 16 bases left between them. Germline V lookup: CDR1 SGHRS, CDR2 YFSETQ. This CDR3 has 17 residues. CDR3 in amino acids: CASSLVWPPRVNYGYTF. CDR3 bases: TGCGCCAGCAGCTTGGTATGGCCGCCGAGGGTTAACTATGGCTACACCTTC.

The chain couples TRBV5-6 to TRBJ2-4; TRBD2 aligns across 9 bases. CDR1 is SGHDT and CDR2 is YYEEEE in the germline V gene. This CDR3 is built from 15 residues. The ends lost 7 bases at V and 6 bases at J; junction bases unmatched: 11. The CDR3 nucleotides are TGTGCCAGCCAAGTTGGTAGCGGGAGAGGAAACATTCAGTACTTC. It translates to CASQVGSGRGNIQYF.

V usage is TRBV11-2 and J usage is TRBJ2-1, with TRBD2 identical over 7 bases. The V gene's germline CDR1 is SGHAT and CDR2 FQNNGV. Trimming removed 0 bases from V and 8 bases from J; junction bases left unmatched: 10. The CDR3 loop spans 16 amino acids. CDR3 nucleotides: TGTGCCAGCAGCTTAGAGAGGATCGGCGGGAGTTATGAGCAGTTCTTC. As protein: CASSLERIGGSYEQFF.

The V call is TRBV28, the J call TRBJ1-5, with a weak D call TRBD1 (5 bases). Trimming took off 9 bases at V and 4 bases at J, with 16 bases between the two ends. This CDR3 has 14 amino acids. From germline, CDR1 is MDHEN and CDR2 SYDVKM. The CDR3 DNA is TGTGCCAGTTGGGGCTTCCCACAGAATCAGCCCCAGCATTTT. It translates to CASWGFPQNQPQHF.

This clone was recorded a few times. Other nucleotide sequences in the sample specify the same CDR3. The J gene is TRBJ1-5, the V gene TRBV5-1; D may be TRBD1 (5 bases). Trimming took 0 bases from V and 1 from J, leaving 8 bases between them. The CDR3 is 15 residues long. Germline loops: CDR1 SGHRS, CDR2 YFSETQ. The CDR3 loop is CASSLGGMSNQPQHF. As DNA, the CDR3 is TGCGCCAGCAGCTTGGGGGGCATGAGCAATCAGCCCCAGCATTTT. Using reference TRBV5-1 and TRBJ1-5 for the parts outside the CDR3, the full variable domain is KAGVTQTPRYLIKTRGQQVTLSCSPISGHRSVSWYQQTPGQGLQFLFEYFSETQRNKGNFPGRFSGRQFSNSRSEMNVSTLELGDSALYLCASSLGGMSNQPQHFGDGTRLSIL.

This sequence joins TRBV10-3 and TRBJ1-5, with D perhaps TRBD1 (5 bases). The length of the CDR3 is 13 residues. Germline V CDR1 and CDR2: ENHRY, SYGVKD. V was clipped by 7 bases and J by 3 bases, with 10 bases between them. The CDR3 region is CAIMGGPNQPQHF. CDR3 DNA: TGTGCCATCATGGGGGGACCCAATCAGCCCCAGCATTTT.

The CDR3 DNA reads as TGTGCCACCAGCGCGGGCTCCTATAATTCACCCCTCCACTTT. Residues: CATSAGSYNSPLHF. This chain joins TRBV24-1 and TRBJ1-6, with unresolved D. Trimming removed 7 bases at V and 0 bases at J, with 6 bases between. Germline CDR1 and CDR2: KGHDR and SFDVKD. The CDR3 loop spans 14 amino acids.

The chain links TRBV7-2 to TRBJ2-1; TRBD2 is a possible D gene (5 bases). With 4 bases removed from V and 10 bases from J, the gap between germline ends came to 17 bases. CDR1 is SGHTA, CDR2 FQGNSA, per germline. The CDR3 spans 14 residues. CDR3 loop: CASSSYLARREQFF. The CDR3 DNA sequence: TGTGCCAGCAGCTCCTACCTAGCCCGCCGGGAGCAGTTCTTC.

This clone was counted a few times. The chain couples TRBV5-4 to TRBJ2-2; a possible D gene is TRBD1 (6 bases). The CDR3 extends over 15 amino acids. Trimming cost V 3 bases and J 6 bases, with 15 bases left between them. Germline CDR1 reads SGHNT; CDR2 reads YYREEE (reference sequence). The CDR3 bases are TGTGCCAGCAGCTCAGACCAGGGGTCGGCCGGGGAGCTGTTTTTT. Protein: CASSSDQGSAGELFF.

The rearrangement joins TRBV3-1 (or the pseudogene TRBV3-2) to TRBJ1-2; no firm D call. V lost 1 base and J 4 bases, leaving 7 bases between the germline ends. Germline V gene lookup returns CDR1 LGHDT and CDR2 YNNKEL (reference sequence). The CDR3 extends over 13 amino acids. The CDR3 bases are TGTGCCAGCAGCCAAGTTGGCAGCTATGGCTACACCTTC. It is translated as CASSQVGSYGYTF.

In this sample, this clone turned up once. This chain links TRBV18 with TRBJ1-2; 7 bases are a match to TRBD1. This CDR3 spans 14 amino acids. J was trimmed by 3 bases and V by 3 bases; bases with no gene match: 4. Germline V gene lookup returns CDR1 KGHSH and CDR2 LQKENI. The CDR3 nucleotides read TGTGCCAGCTCACCCGACAGGGCAGACTATGGCTACACCTTC. Residues: CASSPDRADYGYTF.

The chain links TRBV7-2 to TRBJ1-3; a possible D gene is TRBD1 (5 bases). V gave up 5 bases and J gave up 4 bases, with 15 bases separating them. The CDR3 length is 15 residues. The germline V gene has CDR1 SGHTA and CDR2 FQGNSA. The CDR3 DNA is TGTGCCAGCAGCGTTAATGCAGGGTTGGGAAACACCATATATTTT. It is translated as CASSVNAGLGNTIYF.

The chain couples TRBV12-3 or TRBV12-4 to TRBJ2-7; TRBD1 matches at 7 bases. J gave up 6 bases and V 4 bases, and 6 bases lay outside the gene matches. This CDR3 is 13 amino acids long. The CDR3 nucleotides are TGTGCCAGCAGTTCCGGACAGGTAGGCGAGCAGTACTTC. As protein: CASSSGQVGEQYF.

The chain combines TRBV2 with TRBJ1-2; D gene ambiguous. Trimming removed 7 bases at V and 2 bases at J, with 20 bases between. The CDR3 runs to 16 residues. The germline gives CDR1 SNHLY, CDR2 FYNNEI. As DNA, the CDR3 is TGTGCCAGCAAGTCGGAAGTGGCAGCGCACAACTATGGCTACACCTTC. Its translation: CASKSEVAAHNYGYTF.

The chain couples TRBV12-5 to TRBJ2-1; 8 bases map to TRBD1. With 3 bases clipped from V and 12 bases from J, the junction kept 4 bases outside the gene matches. Germline lookup yields CDR1 LGHNT and CDR2 FRNRAP. There are 12 residues in the CDR3. CDR3 amino acids: CASGLGQGVQFF. CDR3 DNA: TGTGCTAGTGGTTTAGGACAGGGCGTGCAGTTCTTC.

This clone was counted a single time. The V gene is TRBV11-2, the J gene TRBJ1-1, with D hard to call. This CDR3 has 13 residues. Germline CDR1 is SGHAT and CDR2 is FQNNGV. Trimming took 8 bases from V and 0 from J, leaving 10 bases between them. CDR3 loop: CASWSGMNTEAFF. Written as DNA, the CDR3 is TGTGCCAGCTGGTCGGGAATGAACACTGAAGCTTTCTTT.

The chain is built from TRBV30 and TRBJ2-5; D is perhaps TRBD2 (6 bases). The CDR3 extends over 15 amino acids. CDR1 is GTSNPN and CDR2 is SVGIG in the germline V gene (reference sequence). Trimming took off 8 bases at V and 4 bases at J, with 23 bases between the two ends. The CDR3 loop is CAGGTTDLIGETQYF. CDR3 in DNA: TGTGCCGGAGGGACCACCGACCTAATAGGAGAGACCCAGTACTTC.

This clone was counted once. The J gene is TRBJ1-2, the V gene TRBV27; D possibly corresponds to TRBD1 (5 bases). The CDR3 has 14 amino acids. Germline V gene lookup returns CDR1 MNHEY and CDR2 SMNVEV (reference sequence). The ends were cut back, 1 base at V and 6 bases at J, with 12 bases in the middle. CDR3 sequence reads: CASSLFGRENGYTF. The CDR3 nucleotides read TGTGCCAGCAGTTTATTTGGCAGGGAAAATGGCTACACCTTC.

The chain uses TRBV19 and TRBJ2-1; TRBD2 matches 10 bases. After removal of 7 bases from V and 6 bases from J, the junction contained 9 bases not matched to a gene. The CDR3 sequence is 15 residues long. CDR1 is LNHDA and CDR2 is SQIVND in the germline V gene (reference sequence). This CDR3 is CASNRAGGPVNEQFF. CDR3 DNA sequence: TGTGCCAGTAACCGAGCGGGAGGGCCCGTCAATGAGCAGTTCTTC.

Only one count was recorded for this clone. In the same sample, other DNA sequences code for this CDR3. This sequence joins TRBV27 and TRBJ2-5, with 11 bases matching TRBD2. V lost 6 bases to trimming and J lost 5 bases; unmatched junction nucleotides: 11. CDR1 is MNHEY and CDR2 is SMNVEV in the germline V gene (reference sequence). This CDR3 spans 16 amino acids. CDR3 coding DNA: TGTGCCAGCAGCCTTAGCGGGAGGGCCCGAGGGGAGACCCAGTACTTC. As protein: CASSLSGRARGETQYF.

This clone has just a few counts. This chain links TRBV20-1 with TRBJ2-3; D not resolved. Trimming pared 3 bases from V and 0 bases from J, leaving 10 bases between. The CDR3 contains 14 residues. The germline gives CDR1 DFQATT, CDR2 SNEGSKA (reference sequence). The chain's CDR3 is CSASVRSSTDTQYF. DNA for the CDR3: TGCAGTGCTAGTGTCAGATCTAGCACAGATACGCAGTATTTT.

V gene TRBV28 combines with J gene TRBJ2-5; D perhaps matches TRBD1 (5 bases). Trimming stripped 5 bases from V and 2 bases from J, with 6 bases between. This CDR3 comprises 12 residues. Germline V gives CDR1 MDHEN, CDR2 SYDVKM. The CDR3 DNA reads as TGTGCCAGCAGTGACAGTCAAGAGACCCAGTACTTC. Translation gives CASSDSQETQYF.

The gene calls are TRBV19 and TRBJ1-2; 7 nucleotides match TRBD1. The CDR3 has 15 residues. With V trimmed by 6 bases and J by 5 bases, 12 bases remained unmatched. Germline V gene data show CDR1 as LNHDA and CDR2 as SQIVND (reference sequence). CDR3: CASSLDRVGVYGYTF. The CDR3 DNA sequence: TGTGCCAGTAGCCTCGACAGGGTGGGAGTGTATGGCTACACCTTC.

CDR3 region: CASSDLQAVIEQYF. For the CDR3, the DNA is TGTGCCAGCAGTGATCTTCAGGCTGTCATCGAGCAGTACTTC. The chain employs TRBV28 and TRBJ2-7; D gene unclear. The germline CDR1 and CDR2 sequences are MDHEN and SYDVKM. The ends were cut back, 5 bases at V and 6 bases at J, with 17 bases in the middle. CDR3 length equals 14 residues.

The table lists this clone with a count of one. V usage is TRBV5-1 and J usage is TRBJ1-1, with a possible D match to TRBD1 (6 bases). Germline V gene sequence: CDR1 SGHRS, CDR2 YFSETQ. V lost 3 bases and J lost 0, with 9 bases in between. This CDR3 region has 14 residues. CDR3 in DNA: TGCGCCAGCAGCTGGGGACAAATGAACACTGAAGCTTTCTTT. Residues: CASSWGQMNTEAFF.

This sequence joins TRBV19 and TRBJ1-2; D may be TRBD1 (6 bases). The CDR3 has 13 amino acids. V was shortened by 10 bases and J by 3 bases, with 15 bases between the two germline ends. Germline-derived CDR1 and CDR2 are LNHDA and SQIVND (reference sequence). This CDR3 is CATRQAADYGYTF. The CDR3 DNA reads TGTGCCACCCGACAGGCTGCTGACTATGGCTACACCTTC.

Turning to this clone: The germline gene is not matched at one end of the junction; a read error may be the cause. The chain carries TRBV6-5 and TRBJ1-1; 11 nucleotides line up with TRBD1. The CDR3 sequence is 11 residues long. Looked up from germline, CDR1 is MNHEY and CDR2 is SVGAGI. The CDR3 sequence is CASGSDRGPLF. The CDR3 DNA is TGTGCCAGCGGATCGGACAGGGGGCCGTTATTT.